The clone carrying this TCR beta chain has just a few counts. The data belong to a study of blood T cell repertoires in COVID-19. As for the study in general: The cDNA or gDNA used as material had been derived from T cells, B-cell-depleted T cells, or PBMCs.

The CDR3 is made up of 13 amino acids. The V gene lost 0 bases and the J gene lost 7 bases, with 4 bases spanning the gap. CDR1 and CDR2 (germline): LNHNV, YYDKDF (reference sequence). The study drew participants aged about 18 to 89 years from roughly 25 US areas. Participants reported their clinical history, and cohort assignment relied on those reports. Within the 2 weeks before study entry, each person in the exposed group met a COVID-19 case. Measured with immunoSEQ multiplex PCR; TCRdb has only the in-frame clones, and not every one. The table includes 350,000 to 450,000 clones, approximately 91% detected once.

Sequencing was carried out using PBMCs or T cells enriched from blood (not recorded which). The TCR originated in a woman between 40 and 50 years old who had been exposed to COVID-19. This chain joins TRBV15 and TRBJ1-6; D gene ambiguous. This chain's CDR3 is CATSRDRNSPLHF. The DNA of the CDR3 is TGTGCCACCAGCAGAGACAGAAATTCACCCCTCCACTTT.